Listed here are 9 T cell receptor beta chains from one sample, sequenced in a study of blood T cell repertoires in COVID-19. Sequenced by immunoSEQ multiplex PCR; TCRdb stores in-frame clones only, minus some. Of about 78,000 clones listed, about 89% are singletons. Material for sequencing was peripheral blood. Receptors were obtained from a man between 50 and 59 years old with active or convalescent COVID-19.

The V call is TRBV5-1, the J call TRBJ1-6, with TRBD1 matching over 9 bases. Germline V gives CDR1 SGHRS, CDR2 YFSETQ. This CDR3 has 21 residues. Losses at the gene ends were 3 bases for V and 4 bases for J; bases not matched to a gene: 20. DNA for the CDR3: TGCGCCAGCAGCTATGCATTGCGGGACAGGGTCGGGGTTGATTATAATTCACCCCTCCACTTT. Its translation is CASSYALRDRVGVDYNSPLHF. The full variable domain, in which reference TRBV5-1 and TRBJ1-6 provide the parts outside the CDR3, is KAGVTQTPRYLIKTRGQQVTLSCSPISGHRSVSWYQQTPGQGLQFLFEYFSETQRNKGNFPGRFSGRQFSNSRSEMNVSTLELGDSALYLCASSYALRDRVGVDYNSPLHFGNGTRLTVT.

The chain has TRBV28 and TRBJ1-2; D gene uncertain. Germline-derived CDR1 and CDR2 are MDHEN and SYDVKM. V was pared by 3 bases and J by 2 bases, with 7 bases between. The CDR3 covers 13 residues. The CDR3 nucleotides read TGTGCCAGCAGTTTCGCGGGGAACTATGGCTACACCTTC. It specifies CASSFAGNYGYTF.

The table lists this clone with a few counts. The chain couples TRBV18 to TRBJ2-1; a weak D match, TRBD1 (7 bases). V was clipped by 6 bases and J by 9 bases, with 21 bases between them. This CDR3 has 15 amino acids. Germline CDR1 reads KGHSH; CDR2 reads LQKENI. The CDR3 loop reads CASSAEQGSSGEQFF. In nucleotides, the CDR3 is TGTGCCAGCTCGGCAGAACAGGGGAGTAGCGGTGAGCAGTTCTTC.

The chain couples TRBV5-1 to TRBJ2-7; 7 bases align to TRBD1. Germline loops: CDR1 SGHRS, CDR2 YFSETQ. With V trimmed by 1 base and J by 6 bases, 10 bases remained unmatched. This CDR3 is 15 amino acids long. The CDR3 bases are TGCGCCAGCAGCTTGTTCGACCGGGACAGCCTCGAGCAGTACTTC. This encodes CASSLFDRDSLEQYF.

This clone was seen more than once but under ten times. The chain carries TRBV5-8 and TRBJ1-3, with D perhaps matching TRBD1 (5 bases). Trimming took 2 bases from V and 0 from J, leaving 9 bases between them. This CDR3 region has 15 residues. Per germline, CDR1 SGHTS and CDR2 YDEGEE. This chain's CDR3 is CASSLTGHSGNTIYF. The DNA of the CDR3 is TGTGCCAGCAGCTTAACAGGACACTCTGGAAACACCATATATTTT. The full variable domain, completed using reference TRBV5-8 and TRBJ1-3, is EAGVTQSPTHLIKTRGQQATLRCSPISGHTSVYWYQQALGLGLQFLLWYDEGEERNRGNFPPRFSGRQFPNYSSELNVNALELEDSALYLCASSLTGHSGNTIYFGEGSWLTVV.

The J gene is TRBJ1-6, the V gene TRBV5-5, with 7 bases fitting TRBD1. The junction had 4 bases not matched to a gene; V was cut back by 0 bases and J by 7 bases. This CDR3 is 15 amino acids long. Germline V CDR1 and CDR2: SGHKS, YYEKEE (reference sequence). The CDR3 loop is CASSLVTGLNSPLHF. CDR3 DNA sequence: TGTGCCAGCAGCTTGGTGACAGGGTTGAATTCACCCCTCCACTTT.

The gene calls are TRBV7-2 and TRBJ2-3, with 7 bases matching TRBD2. CDR3 length equals 13 residues. The V segment lost 8 bases and the J segment 0 bases; nucleotides outside the gene matches: 2. CDR1 is SGHTA and CDR2 is FQGNSA in the germline V gene. CDR3 region: CASRRGSTDTQYF. Written as DNA, the CDR3 is TGTGCCAGCCGGCGGGGGAGCACAGATACGCAGTATTTT.

The chain links TRBV9 to TRBJ1-1, with 8 positions matching TRBD1. Germline-derived CDR1 and CDR2 are SGDLS and YYNGEE. After removal of 3 bases from V and 8 bases from J, the junction contained 6 bases not matched to a gene. The CDR3 consists of 13 residues. The CDR3 bases are TGTGCCAGCAGCGCGAGACCAGGGGGCGAAGCTTTCTTT. Translation gives CASSARPGGEAFF.

The chain combines TRBV9 with TRBJ2-2; TRBD2 agrees at 9 bases. V shed 3 bases, J shed 0 bases, and the junction held 12 bases outside the gene matches. Germline V gene sequence: CDR1 SGDLS, CDR2 YYNGEE. This CDR3 has 19 amino acids. CDR3 region: CASSARDSRGGTNTGELFF. As DNA, the CDR3 is TGTGCCAGCAGCGCCCGGGACTCGCGGGGGGGGACGAACACCGGGGAGCTGTTTTTT. Looking up the rest from reference TRBV9 and TRBJ2-2 gives the full variable domain: DSGVTQTPKHLITATGQRVTLRCSPRSGDLSVYWYQQSLDQGLQFLIQYYNGEERAKGNILERFSAQQFPDLHSELNLSSLELGDSALYFCASSARDSRGGTNTGELFFGEGSRLTVL.